This T cell receptor beta chain was recovered during a study of blood T cell repertoires in COVID-19. Sequencing was performed with immunoSEQ multiplex PCR; in TCRdb, only in-frame clones are kept and a portion is missing. The table lists about 400,000 clones, approximately 90% of them singletons. The CDR3 is made up of 15 amino acids. CDR1 and CDR2 (germline): MNHEY, SMNVEV (reference sequence). Losses at the gene ends were 7 bases for V and 4 bases for J; bases not matched to a gene: 6. This clonotype was obtained from a woman in her 30s with active or convalescent COVID-19. The chain couples TRBV27 to TRBJ2-2; 10 bases line up with TRBD2. Sequenced sample: peripheral blood. The CDR3 is CASKSGGAVTGELFF. CDR3 sequence (DNA): TGTGCCAGCAAGAGCGGGGGGGCGGTCACCGGGGAGCTGTTTTTT.